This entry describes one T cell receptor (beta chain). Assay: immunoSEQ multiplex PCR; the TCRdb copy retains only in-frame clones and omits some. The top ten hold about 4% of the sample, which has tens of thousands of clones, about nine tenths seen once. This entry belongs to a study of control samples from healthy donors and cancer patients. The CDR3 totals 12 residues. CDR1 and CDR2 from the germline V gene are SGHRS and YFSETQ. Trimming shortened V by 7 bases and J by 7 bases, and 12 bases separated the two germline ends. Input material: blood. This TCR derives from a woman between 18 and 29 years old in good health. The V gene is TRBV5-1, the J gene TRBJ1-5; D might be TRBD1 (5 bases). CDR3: CASSLEGQPQHF. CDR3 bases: TGCGCCAGCTCGTTGGAGGGGCAGCCCCAGCATTTT.